This TCR beta chain was identified during a study of blood T cell repertoires in COVID-19. Across the whole study: Sites across the United States, Italy and Spain contributed samples from acute and convalescent COVID-19. Sample material is recorded as cDNA or gDNA derived from T cells, B-cell-depleted T cells, or PBMCs.

In its sample, this clone was seen once. Trimming cost V 4 bases and J 6 bases, with 16 bases left between them. Germline CDR1 is MDHEN and CDR2 is SYDVKM. The CDR3 runs to 14 residues. In the original processing: Estimation of nucleated cell counts was performed using reference gene primer amplification. TCRdb's table, derived via immunoSEQ multiplex PCR, lists solely in-frame clones and lacks some. V, J and clone size derive from that table, while D and trimming were established from the DNA sequence. The data show about half a million clones, approximately 85% seen once. The sequence came from a human donor in a cohort sampled during active COVID-19. J is TRBJ2-7 and V is TRBV28; possible D gene TRBD1, 5 bases. Material for sequencing was peripheral blood. CDR3 nucleotides: TGTGCCAGCAGTTCGCCAACCCCGACAGCCGAGCAGTACTTC. Residues: CASSSPTPTAEQYF.